The 7 T cell receptor beta chains below were found in one sample sequenced in a study of STAT5B mutations in CD4+ large granular lymphocyte leukemia. Data came from immunoSEQ multiplex PCR; TCRdb stores just in-frame clones and leaves some out. The data show fewer than 35,000 clones, with roughly 74% seen just once and roughly 1% held by the top ten. Specimen: CD4+ T cells from blood buffy coats. These TCRs come from a human donor in good health.

The gene calls are TRBV28 and TRBJ2-3; D remains unclear. This CDR3 has 14 residues. The V gene's germline CDR1 is MDHEN and CDR2 SYDVKM. V lost 3 bases and J 2 bases, leaving 9 bases between the germline ends. The CDR3, as DNA: TGTGCCAGCAGTTTTTCCTCGATCACAGATACGCAGTATTTT. Residues: CASSFSSITDTQYF.

In this sample, this clone turned up a few times. The chain is built from TRBV7-9 and TRBJ1-4; D ambiguous. This CDR3 has 15 residues. The V end lost 5 bases, the J end lost 7 bases, and 17 bases lay between the germline ends. CDR1 is SEHNR, CDR2 FQNEAQ, per germline (reference sequence). CDR3 in amino acids: CASSGPGLRGEKLFF. As DNA, the CDR3 is TGTGCCAGCAGCGGACCCGGTTTGAGAGGTGAAAAACTGTTTTTT.

The chain couples TRBV7-6 to TRBJ2-2, with D possibly being TRBD1 or TRBD2 (5 bases each). This CDR3 is 18 amino acids long. The germline CDR1 and CDR2 sequences are SGHVS and FNYEAQ. Trimming took 2 bases from V and 0 from J, leaving 16 bases between them. CDR3 sequence reads: CASSLFGAPPPNTGELFF. In DNA, the CDR3 is TGTGCCAGCAGCTTATTCGGGGCCCCACCACCGAACACCGGGGAGCTGTTTTTT. The variable domain in full, with the rest retrieved from reference TRBV7-6 and TRBJ2-2, is GAGVSQSPRYKVTKRGQDVALRCDPISGHVSLYWYRQALGQGPEFLTYFNYEAQQDKSGLPNDRFSAERPEGSISTLTIQRTEQRDSAMYRCASSLFGAPPPNTGELFFGEGSRLTVL.

The chain carries TRBV2 and TRBJ1-1; 8 nucleotides match TRBD1. V gave up 5 bases and J gave up 0 bases; unmatched junction bases: 8. The length of the CDR3 is 16 residues. Looked up from germline, CDR1 is SNHLY and CDR2 is FYNNEI. CDR3 loop: CASSSTRQGMNTEAFF. Written as DNA, the CDR3 is TGTGCCAGCAGTTCTACCAGACAGGGGATGAACACTGAAGCTTTCTTT.

The chain combines TRBV21-1 with TRBJ1-1; TRBD1 is the table's D call, not checked against the DNA. TRBV21-1 has pseudogene status. This CDR3 region has 13 residues. For the CDR3, the DNA is TGTGCCAGCAGCAACCAGTATGGCACTGAAGCTTTCTTT. Translating it yields CASSNQYGTEAFF.

V and J are TRBV5-1 and TRBJ1-1; 12 bases map to TRBD1. Germline CDR1 is SGHRS and CDR2 is YFSETQ. This CDR3 comprises 16 residues. Germline trimming cut 3 bases from V and 4 bases from J; bases unmatched to any gene: 7. DNA of the CDR3: TGCGCCAGCAGCTCGCAGGGACAGGGGGCCGTCACTGAAGCTTTCTTT. This translates into CASSSQGQGAVTEAFF.

The CDR3 nucleotides are TGCAGCGGGACAGGGAACATGAACACTGAAGCTTTCTTT. Its translation is CSGTGNMNTEAFF. This rearrangement joins TRBV29-1 to TRBJ1-1; 8 nucleotides agree with TRBD1. The germline gives CDR1 SQVTM, CDR2 ANQGSEA. J was trimmed by 0 bases and V by 7 bases; bases with no gene match: 4. The CDR3 consists of 13 residues.